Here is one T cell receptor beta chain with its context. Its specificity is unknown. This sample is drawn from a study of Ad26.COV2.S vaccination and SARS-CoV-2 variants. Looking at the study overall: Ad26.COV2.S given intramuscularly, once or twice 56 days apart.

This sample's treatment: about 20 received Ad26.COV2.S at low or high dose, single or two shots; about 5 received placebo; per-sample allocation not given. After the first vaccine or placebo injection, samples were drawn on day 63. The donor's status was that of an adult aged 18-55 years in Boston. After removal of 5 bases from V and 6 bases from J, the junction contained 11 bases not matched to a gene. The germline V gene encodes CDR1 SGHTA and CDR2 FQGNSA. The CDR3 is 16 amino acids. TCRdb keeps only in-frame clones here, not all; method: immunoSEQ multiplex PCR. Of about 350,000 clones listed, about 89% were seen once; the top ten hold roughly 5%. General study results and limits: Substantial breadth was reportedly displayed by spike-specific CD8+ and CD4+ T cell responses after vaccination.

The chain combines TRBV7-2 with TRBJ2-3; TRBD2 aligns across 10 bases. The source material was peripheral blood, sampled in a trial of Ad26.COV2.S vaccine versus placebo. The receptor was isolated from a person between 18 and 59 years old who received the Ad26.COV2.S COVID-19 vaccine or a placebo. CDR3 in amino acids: CASSPRSGGAADTQYF. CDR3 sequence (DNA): TGTGCCAGCAGCCCCAGGAGCGGGGGGGCCGCGGATACGCAGTATTTT.